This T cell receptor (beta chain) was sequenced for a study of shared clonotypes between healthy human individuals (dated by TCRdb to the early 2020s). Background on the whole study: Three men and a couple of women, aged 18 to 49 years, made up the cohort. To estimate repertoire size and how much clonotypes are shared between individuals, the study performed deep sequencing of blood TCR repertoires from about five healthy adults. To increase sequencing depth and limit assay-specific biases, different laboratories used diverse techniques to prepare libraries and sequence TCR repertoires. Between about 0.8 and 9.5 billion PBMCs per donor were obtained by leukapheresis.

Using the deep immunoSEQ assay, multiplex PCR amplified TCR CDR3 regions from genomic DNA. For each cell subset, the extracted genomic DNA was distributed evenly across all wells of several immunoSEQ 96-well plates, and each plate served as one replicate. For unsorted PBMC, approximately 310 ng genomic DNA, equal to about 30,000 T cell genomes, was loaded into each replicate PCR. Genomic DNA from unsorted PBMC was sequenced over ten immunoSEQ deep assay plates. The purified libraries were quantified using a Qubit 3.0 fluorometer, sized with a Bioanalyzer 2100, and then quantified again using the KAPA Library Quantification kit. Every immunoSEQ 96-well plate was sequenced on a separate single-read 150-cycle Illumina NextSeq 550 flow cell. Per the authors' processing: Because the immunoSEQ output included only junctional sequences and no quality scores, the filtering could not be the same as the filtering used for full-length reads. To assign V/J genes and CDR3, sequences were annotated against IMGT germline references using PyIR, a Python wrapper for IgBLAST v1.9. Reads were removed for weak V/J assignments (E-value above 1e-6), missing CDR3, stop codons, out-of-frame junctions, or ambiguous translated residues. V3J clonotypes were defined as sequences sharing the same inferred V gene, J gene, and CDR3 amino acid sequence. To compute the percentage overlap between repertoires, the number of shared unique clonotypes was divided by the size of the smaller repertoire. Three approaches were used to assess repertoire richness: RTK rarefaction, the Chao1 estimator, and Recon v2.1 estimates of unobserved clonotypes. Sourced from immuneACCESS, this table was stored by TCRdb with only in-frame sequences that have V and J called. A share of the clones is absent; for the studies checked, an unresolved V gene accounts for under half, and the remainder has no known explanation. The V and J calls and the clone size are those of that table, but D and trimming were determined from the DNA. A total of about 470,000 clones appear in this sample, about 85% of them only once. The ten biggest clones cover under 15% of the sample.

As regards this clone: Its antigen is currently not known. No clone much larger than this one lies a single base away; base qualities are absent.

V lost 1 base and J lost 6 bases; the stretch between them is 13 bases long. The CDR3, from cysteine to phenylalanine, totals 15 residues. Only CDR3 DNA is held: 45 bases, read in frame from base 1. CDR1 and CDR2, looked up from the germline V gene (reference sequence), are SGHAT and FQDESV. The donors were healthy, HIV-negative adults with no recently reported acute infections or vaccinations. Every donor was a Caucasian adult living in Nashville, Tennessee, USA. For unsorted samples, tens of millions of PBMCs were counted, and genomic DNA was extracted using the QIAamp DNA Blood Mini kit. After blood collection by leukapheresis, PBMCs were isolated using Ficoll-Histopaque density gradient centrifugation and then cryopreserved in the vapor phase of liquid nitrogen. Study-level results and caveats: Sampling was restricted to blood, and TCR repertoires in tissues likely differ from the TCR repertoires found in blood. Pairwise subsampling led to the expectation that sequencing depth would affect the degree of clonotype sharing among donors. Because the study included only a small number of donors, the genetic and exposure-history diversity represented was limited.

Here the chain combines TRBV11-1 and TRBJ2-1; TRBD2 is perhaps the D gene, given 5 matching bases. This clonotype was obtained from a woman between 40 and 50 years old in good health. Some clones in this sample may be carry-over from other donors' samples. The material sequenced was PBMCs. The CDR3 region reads CASSLGRSGANEQFF. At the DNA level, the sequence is TGTGCCAGCAGCTTAGGGCGGAGCGGAGCCAATGAGCAGTTCTTC.